These 13 T cell receptor beta chains originate from one sample sequenced in a study of cytomegalovirus exposure and HLA in healthy donors. The PCR was carried out with 60 Vbeta primers and 13 Jbeta primers. Produced via immunoSEQ multiplex PCR; TCRdb's table is partial and in-frame only. The sample includes about 80,000 clones, roughly three quarters of them seen just once. The sequencing input was PBMCs. Source of these receptors: a woman between 45 and 60 years old in good health and CMV-seropositive.

This clone was detected once. The rearrangement links TRBV5-1 to TRBJ1-3, with unresolved D. This CDR3 has 16 residues. CDR1 and CDR2 (germline): SGHRS, YFSETQ. The V end lost 0 bases, the J end lost 0 bases, and 10 bases lay between the germline ends. The chain's CDR3 is CASSLGPTPSGNTIYF. CDR3 DNA: TGCGCCAGCAGCTTGGGCCCGACTCCCTCTGGAAACACCATATATTTT.

V is TRBV5-1 and J is TRBJ1-2; D not resolved. There are 15 residues in the CDR3. Germline CDR1 reads SGHRS; CDR2 reads YFSETQ. Trimming removed 0 bases from V and 3 bases from J, with 12 bases in between. CDR3 DNA: TGCGCCAGCAGCTTGGCCCCAGGCCTTGACTATGGCTACACCTTC. The encoded protein is CASSLAPGLDYGYTF.

CDR3 DNA sequence: TGCGCCAGCATTGGGACAGGGGGTCGCTACGAGCAGTACTTC. This encodes CASIGTGGRYEQYF. The chain links TRBV10-2 to TRBJ2-7; 11 bases map to TRBD1. This CDR3 region has 14 residues. V trimming: 7 bases; J trimming: 3 bases; junction bases outside the gene matches: 5. The V gene's germline CDR1 is WSHSY and CDR2 SAAADI.

The chain recombines TRBV7-2 with TRBJ2-4, with TRBD1 as a possible D gene (6 bases). Germline V gene data show CDR1 as SGHTA and CDR2 as FQGNSA. Trimming shortened V by 4 bases and J by 0 bases, and 7 bases separated the two germline ends. The CDR3 is made up of 14 amino acids. The CDR3 here is CASSWTVAKNIQYF. Written as DNA, the CDR3 is TGTGCCAGCAGCTGGACAGTAGCCAAAAACATTCAGTACTTC.

About this clone: At one end the junction does not follow the germline gene, possibly because of a read error. This sequence joins TRBV7-9 and TRBJ1-1; 7 nucleotides line up with TRBD1. CDR1 and CDR2 (germline): SEHNR, FQNEAQ (reference sequence). The CDR3 contains 12 residues. The CDR3 protein is CSSGGRGTEAFF. DNA for the CDR3: TGTTCCAGCGGCGGCAGGGGGACTGAAGCTTTCTTT.

V usage is TRBV7-9 and J usage is TRBJ1-2; D is unclear. The germline V gene has CDR1 SEHNR and CDR2 FQNEAQ (reference sequence). The CDR3 is 13 amino acids. V gave up 3 bases and J gave up 1 base, with 6 bases separating them. This CDR3 reads CASSFDSNYGYTF. The CDR3 DNA is TGTGCCAGCAGCTTCGATAGTAACTATGGCTACACCTTC.

The chain carries TRBV11-2 and TRBJ1-3; tentative D call: TRBD1 (5 bases). The CDR3 runs to 15 residues. The V and J ends lost 6 bases and 0 bases respectively, with 12 bases between them. Germline V gene data show CDR1 as SGHAT and CDR2 as FQNNGV. The CDR3 region has the DNA TGTGCCAGCAGGATATGGGGCACCTCTGGAAACACCATATATTTT. Encoded protein: CASRIWGTSGNTIYF. The full variable domain, rest sourced from reference TRBV11-2 and TRBJ1-3, is EAGVAQSPRYKIIEKRQSVAFWCNPISGHATLYWYQQILGQGPKLLIQFQNNGVVDDSQLPKDRFSAERLKGVDSTLKIQPAKLEDSAVYLCASRIWGTSGNTIYFGEGSWLTVV.

This clone was picked up one time. The chain joins TRBV14 to TRBJ1-2, with D unresolved. This CDR3 spans 17 amino acids. V was pared by 1 base and J by 4 bases, with 19 bases between. The germline V gene encodes CDR1 SGHDN and CDR2 FVKESK. The DNA of the CDR3 is TGTGCCAGCAGCCAAGGGCCCCTGAACGGAGGGTCCTATGGCTACACCTTC. Protein sequence: CASSQGPLNGGSYGYTF.

The chain couples TRBV4-2 to TRBJ2-1; D remains unclear. Trimming shortened V by 0 bases and J by 5 bases, and 11 bases separated the two germline ends. Germline lookup yields CDR1 LGHNA and CDR2 YNFKEQ. The CDR3 spans 15 residues. This CDR3 reads CASSQDPLQDNEQFF. CDR3 sequence (DNA): TGTGCCAGCAGCCAAGATCCACTTCAAGACAATGAGCAGTTCTTC.

The gene calls are TRBV5-1 and TRBJ1-2; D may be TRBD1 (5 bases). The V gene lost 0 bases and the J gene lost 7 bases, with 13 bases spanning the gap. The CDR3 is made up of 14 amino acids. Germline CDR1 and CDR2: SGHRS and YFSETQ. In nucleotides, the CDR3 is TGCGCCAGCAGCTTGGAAGGGGTTAGGAGTGGCTACACCTTC. Translated, it gives CASSLEGVRSGYTF.

This clone was observed a few times. The J gene is TRBJ1-4, the V gene TRBV9; 7 bases match TRBD1. The CDR3 extends over 16 amino acids. The junction had 4 bases not matched to a gene; V was cut back by 2 bases and J by 0 bases. The germline gives CDR1 SGDLS, CDR2 YYNGEE. CDR3 in amino acids: CASSVGQLTTNEKLFF. DNA for the CDR3: TGTGCCAGCAGCGTGGGACAGCTTACAACTAATGAAAAACTGTTTTTT.

The rearrangement links TRBV19 to TRBJ2-5, with a tentative D call TRBD1 (5 bases). This CDR3 is 13 amino acids long. The germline gives CDR1 LNHDA, CDR2 SQIVND (reference sequence). V dropped 5 bases and J dropped 4 bases, with 11 bases sitting between them. The CDR3 DNA reads TGTGCCAGTAGTGTGGACATTTTAGAGACCCAGTACTTC. Encoded protein: CASSVDILETQYF.

V is TRBV11-2 and J is TRBJ1-5; 8 nucleotides align to TRBD1. J was trimmed by 3 bases and V by 1 base; bases with no gene match: 5. CDR3 size: 16 residues. Looked up from germline, CDR1 is SGHAT and CDR2 is FQNNGV. The CDR3 spells CASSLGGTGYNQPQHF. The CDR3 nucleotides are TGTGCCAGCAGCTTAGGGGGGACAGGCTACAATCAGCCCCAGCATTTT.